This entry lists 7 T cell receptor beta chains sequenced from one sample in a study of metastatic and nonmetastatic thyroid tumors. All patients were treatment-naive before thyroid surgery. TCRdb re-called clones via MiXCR from the PCR reads. This sample has more than 25,000 clones, with roughly 7.1% found just once. Sequencing was done on a sample of blood. The receptors derive from a female donor with papillary thyroid cancer or a benign thyroid nodule (not recorded which). Some clones in this sample may be carry-over from other donors' samples.

This clone occurred many times. The chain recombines TRBV20-1 with TRBJ1-5, with 8 bases that match TRBD1. CDR3 size: 15 residues. Germline-derived CDR1 and CDR2 are DFQATT and SNEGSKA (reference sequence). Germline trimming cut 3 bases from V and 2 bases from J; bases unmatched to any gene: 6. The CDR3 is CSARDRVRGNQPQHF. CDR3 coding DNA: TGCAGTGCTAGGGACAGGGTTAGGGGCAATCAGCCCCAGCATTTT.

Relative to its sample, this clone is medium-sized (0.01 to 0.1%). CDR3 coding DNA: TGTGCCAGCAGCTTTCTACAAACCGGCTACACCTTC. As protein: CASSFLQTGYTF. This sequence joins TRBV7-8 and TRBJ1-2; D unresolved. The CDR3 covers 12 residues. Between the trimmed V and J ends, which lost 3 bases and 8 bases, there was a span of 10 bases. Germline-derived CDR1 and CDR2 are SGHVS and FQNEAQ.

This clone was seen ten or more times. The chain carries TRBV12-3 or TRBV12-4 and TRBJ2-7; unclear D gene. The CDR3 totals 12 residues. Trimming pared 6 bases from V and 6 bases from J, leaving 12 bases between. In DNA form, the CDR3 reads TGTGCCAGCAGCCGGAGTGTGGCCGAGCAGTACTTC. The encoded protein is CASSRSVAEQYF.

This clone was detected a few times. The V gene is TRBV18, the J gene TRBJ2-5; D may be TRBD2 (6 bases). From germline, CDR1 is KGHSH and CDR2 LQKENI. The length of the CDR3 is 16 residues. V shed 3 bases and J shed 7 bases, with 21 bases lying between them. The chain's CDR3 is CASSPPGLRELGTQYF. The CDR3, as DNA: TGTGCCAGCTCACCTCCGGGACTCCGAGAGTTAGGGACCCAGTACTTC.

Ten or more counts support this clone. The rearrangement links TRBV9 to TRBJ2-3; D not certain. The CDR3 consists of 14 residues. From germline, CDR1 is SGDLS and CDR2 YYNGEE. V was clipped by 0 bases and J by 4 bases, with 9 bases between them. This CDR3 is CASSVAVSADTQYF. CDR3 nucleotides: TGTGCCAGCAGCGTAGCGGTGAGCGCAGATACGCAGTATTTT.

This clone was seen at least ten times. The genes are TRBV10-1 and TRBJ2-1, with 8 bases matching TRBD2. V was clipped by 2 bases and J by 2 bases; unmatched bases: 5. Germline assignment: CDR1 WNHNN and CDR2 SYGVQD (reference sequence). There are 16 residues in the CDR3. The DNA for the CDR3 is TGCGCCAGCAGTGAGGGTTTGGGACTAGCCTACAATGAGCAGTTCTTC. Its translation: CASSEGLGLAYNEQFF.

The chain is built from TRBV7-7 and TRBJ2-2, with TRBD2 matching over 8 bases. J lost 8 bases, V lost 4 bases, and 12 bases had no gene match. The germline gives CDR1 SSHAT, CDR2 FNYEAQ (reference sequence). This CDR3 comprises 16 residues. The CDR3 is CASSSPGGAFTGELFF. The CDR3 DNA reads as TGTGCCAGCAGCTCCCCGGGGGGGGCGTTCACAGGGGAGCTGTTTTTT.